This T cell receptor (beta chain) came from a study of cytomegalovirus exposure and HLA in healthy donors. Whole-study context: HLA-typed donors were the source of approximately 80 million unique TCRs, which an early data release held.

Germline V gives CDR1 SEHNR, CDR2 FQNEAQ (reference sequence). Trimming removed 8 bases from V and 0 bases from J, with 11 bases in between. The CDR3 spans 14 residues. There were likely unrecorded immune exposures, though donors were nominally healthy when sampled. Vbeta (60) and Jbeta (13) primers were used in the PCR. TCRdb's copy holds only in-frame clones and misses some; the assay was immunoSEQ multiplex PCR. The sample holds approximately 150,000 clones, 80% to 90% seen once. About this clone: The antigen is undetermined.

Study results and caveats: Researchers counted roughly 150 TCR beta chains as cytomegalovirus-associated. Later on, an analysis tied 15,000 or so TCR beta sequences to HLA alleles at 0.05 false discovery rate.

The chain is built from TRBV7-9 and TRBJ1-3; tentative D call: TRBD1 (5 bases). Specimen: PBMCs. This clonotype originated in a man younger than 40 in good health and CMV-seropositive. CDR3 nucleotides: TGTGCCAGCGGTTTCGACAGCTCTGGAAACACCATATATTTT. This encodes CASGFDSSGNTIYF.